This T cell receptor (beta chain) was found in a study of metastatic and nonmetastatic thyroid tumors. No treatment of any kind had been given to any patient before thyroid surgery. Per germline, CDR1 ENHRY and CDR2 SYGVKD. Trimming removed 0 bases at V and 5 bases at J, with 10 bases between. The CDR3 covers 14 residues. By its share, this clone is medium-sized. TCRdb reassembled clones from the PCR reads with MiXCR. The data show some 1,900 clones, with roughly 9.7% seen just once and around 15% held by the top ten. The chain joins TRBV10-3 to TRBJ1-2; no clear D gene. Sequences were obtained from tumor tissue. The clonotype comes from a female donor with papillary thyroid cancer or a benign thyroid nodule (not recorded which). Some clones in this sample may be carry-over from other donors' samples. The CDR3, as DNA: TGTGCCATCAGTGAGTCAGGCCAGTCGTATGGCTACACCTTC. Residues: CAISESGQSYGYTF.